Below are 6 T cell receptor beta chains sequenced from a single sample in a study of long-term antiretroviral therapy in people with HIV. An immunoSEQ assay, version v3.0, was performed at survey level. This table comes from immunoSEQ multiplex PCR, and its TCRdb copy is limited to in-frame clones, with some not included. This table has 24,000 or so clones, roughly 88% appearing once. Sequences were derived from unsorted PBMCs, sampled 4.3 years after starting antiretroviral therapy. The receptors originated from a man in his thirties or forties with HIV.

The chain carries TRBV6-5 and TRBJ2-7; D remains unclear. This CDR3 has 14 amino acids. V was clipped by 6 bases and J by 3 bases, with 15 bases between them. Germline CDR1 and CDR2: MNHEY and SVGAGI. For the CDR3, the DNA is TGTGCCAGCAGCTACGAAGACTTTTTCTACGAGCAGTACTTC. It is translated as CASSYEDFFYEQYF.

The J gene is TRBJ1-2, the V gene TRBV20-1; D remains ambiguous. Trimming took off 0 bases at V and 4 bases at J, with 3 bases between the two ends. Per the germline V gene, CDR1 is DFQATT and CDR2 is SNEGSKA (reference sequence). This CDR3 spans 11 amino acids. CDR3 nucleotides: TGCAGTGCTAGAGACAGCTATGGCTACACCTTC. Amino acids: CSARDSYGYTF.

The chain recombines TRBV5-6 with TRBJ2-3; 7 positions agree with TRBD2. J lost 0 bases, V lost 4 bases, and 8 bases had no gene match. The V gene's germline CDR1 is SGHDT and CDR2 YYEEEE. The CDR3 sequence is 16 residues long. CDR3 protein: CASSGLAVGSTDTQYF. CDR3 DNA: TGTGCCAGCAGCGGGCTAGCGGTGGGAAGCACAGATACGCAGTATTTT.

The chain uses TRBV2 and TRBJ1-2, with D perhaps TRBD1 (5 bases). In germline, CDR1 is SNHLY, CDR2 FYNNEI. This CDR3 is built from 14 residues. The V end was cut by 2 bases, the J end by 4 bases, with 11 bases between. The chain's CDR3 is CASSESQGPYGYTF. The CDR3 DNA follows: TGTGCCAGCAGTGAAAGCCAGGGACCCTATGGCTACACCTTC. The full variable domain, in which reference TRBV2 and TRBJ1-2 provide the parts outside the CDR3, is EPEVTQTPSHQVTQMGQEVILRCVPISNHLYFYWYRQILGQKVEFLVSFYNNEISEKSEIFDDQFSVERPDGSNFTLKIRSTKLEDSAMYFCASSESQGPYGYTFGSGTRLTVV.

This clone was observed a few times. This chain links TRBV6-1 with TRBJ1-5, with unresolved D. The ends were cut back, 5 bases at V and 6 bases at J, with 17 bases in the middle. The CDR3 covers 15 residues. Germline V gene lookup returns CDR1 MNHNS and CDR2 SASEGT. For the CDR3, the DNA is TGTGCCAGCAGTAACCGGGAAACTCCTGGTCAGCCCCAGCATTTT. Its protein product is CASSNRETPGQPQHF.

A few counts support this clone. The chain is built from TRBV19 and TRBJ2-7; the D is unclear. Germline loops: CDR1 LNHDA, CDR2 SQIVND (reference sequence). Trimming shortened V by 3 bases and J by 3 bases, and 12 bases separated the two germline ends. The CDR3 loop spans 14 amino acids. The CDR3 bases are TGTGCCAGTAGTATCTCCGGGTCCCTCTACGAGCAGTACTTC. The encoded protein is CASSISGSLYEQYF. The complete variable domain, with remaining parts taken from reference TRBV19 and TRBJ2-7, reads DGGITQSPKYLFRKEGQNVTLSCEQNLNHDAMYWYRQDPGQGLRLIYYSQIVNDFQKGDIAEGYSVSREKKESFPLTVTSAQKNPTAFYLCASSISGSLYEQYFGPGTRLTVT.